Listed below are T cell receptor beta chains from one sample, sequenced in a study of T-cell memory formation after mild COVID-19. TCRdb re-called the 5' RACE reads with MiXCR, one entry per CDR3 protein. The table has under 450,000 distinct CDR3 sequences, approximately 15% seen once. Source material: PBMCs or a T cell subset sorted from them (not recorded which). Receptor source: a young man who had mild COVID-19 (a few samples of this study predate the infection). Cell type and time point are not known. The CDR3 runs from the conserved cysteine through the conserved F or W. The D gene is left open where the match is weak. Clone size is shown for a subset of rows, as once, few, many or a class of expanded clone.

CDR3 DNA	CDR3 protein	D gene	J gene	V gene	clone size
TGTGCCAGCTCTCCTACAGGGGTAAGCTCGGGCGATGAGCAGTTCTTC	CASSPTGVSSGDEQFF	TRBD1	TRBJ2-1	TRBV18	few
TGTGCCAGCAGCCTACAGGGGGCCATGTCACCCCTCCACTTT	CASSLQGAMSPLHF	TRBD1	TRBJ1-6	TRBV6-5	.
TGTGCCAGCAGCCACAACAGCAATCAGCCCCAGCATTTT	CASSHNSNQPQHF	.	TRBJ1-5	TRBV12-3/TRBV12-4	.
TGTGCCTGGAGTGTACCCGGACAGGGGCGTCAGCCCCAGCATTTT	CAWSVPGQGRQPQHF	TRBD1	TRBJ1-5	TRBV30	once
TGCGCCAGCAGCCAACGTGGACTAGCGAAGAGCACAGATACGCAGTATTTT	CASSQRGLAKSTDTQYF	TRBD2	TRBJ2-3	TRBV4-3	many
TGTGCCAGCAGCGGACTAGCGGAGCCAGATACGCAGTATTTT	CASSGLAEPDTQYF	TRBD2	TRBJ2-3	TRBV12-3/TRBV12-4	few
TGTGCCAGCAGCTTAGACTCTCCCGAGCAGTTCTTC	CASSLDSPEQFF	.	TRBJ2-1	TRBV11-2	many
TGCGCCAGCAGCTCAGCCGGGACAGGGTACAATGAGCAGTTCTTC	CASSSAGTGYNEQFF	TRBD1	TRBJ2-1	TRBV5-1	few
TGTGCCAGCAGAAGAGCCGAGCGGGGGAGCACAGATACGCAGTATTTT	CASRRAERGSTDTQYF	TRBD2	TRBJ2-3	TRBV4-2	few
TGTGCCAGCGTTCGACAGGGACATGGCTACACCTTC	CASVRQGHGYTF	TRBD1	TRBJ1-2	TRBV2	few
TGTGCCAGCTCAGGACCATATAACTATGGCTACACCTTC	CASSGPYNYGYTF	.	TRBJ1-2	TRBV18	few
TGTGCCAGCAGCGTAGACGACACCTACAATGAGCAGTTCTTC	CASSVDDTYNEQFF	.	TRBJ2-1	TRBV9	many
TGCAGTGCTAACCCCAGGACAGGGGCTAGAGTCGACTACACCTTC	CSANPRTGARVDYTF	TRBD1	TRBJ1-2	TRBV20-1	few
TGCGCCAGCAGCCAAGGGGGGGCGGCGGTCTATGGCTACACCTTC	CASSQGGAAVYGYTF	.	TRBJ1-2	TRBV4-3	few
TGCGCCAGCAGCCAAGGAGGGGGGGGCAATGAGCAGTTCTTC	CASSQGGGGNEQFF	.	TRBJ2-1	TRBV4-1	.
TGCGCCAGCAGCCAAGGATGGGGGGCCGGGGCCAACGTCCTGACTTTC	CASSQGWGAGANVLTF	.	TRBJ2-6	TRBV4-1	.
TGCGCCAGCAGCCCGGGGACAGCTTACAATGAGCAGTTCTTC	CASSPGTAYNEQFF	TRBD1	TRBJ2-1	TRBV5-1	few
TGTGCCAGCAGTTGGGTCAGGGGGCCTTACAATGAGCAGTTCTTC	CASSWVRGPYNEQFF	TRBD1	TRBJ2-1	TRBV6-2/TRBV6-3	.
TGTGCCAGCAGCCAAGAAGTATCCAGGGGCTACACCTTC	CASSQEVSRGYTF	.	TRBJ1-2	TRBV3-1	few
TGTGCCAGCAGTCAACAGGGGGTCTTTTTCGAGCAGTACTTC	CASSQQGVFFEQYF	TRBD1	TRBJ2-7	TRBV12-3/TRBV12-4	.
TGTGCCACCAGTGATCCTAGCGGGGGAGTTCATGATACGCAGTATTTT	CATSDPSGGVHDTQYF	TRBD2	TRBJ2-3	TRBV24-1	few
TGCAGCGTTTCGGACAGAGGTTGGGGCTACACCTTC	CSVSDRGWGYTF	.	TRBJ1-2	TRBV29-1	.
TGCAGTGCTTGGTCGGCGGGGGGGCTCTACGAGCAGTACTTC	CSAWSAGGLYEQYF	TRBD2	TRBJ2-7	TRBV20-1	few